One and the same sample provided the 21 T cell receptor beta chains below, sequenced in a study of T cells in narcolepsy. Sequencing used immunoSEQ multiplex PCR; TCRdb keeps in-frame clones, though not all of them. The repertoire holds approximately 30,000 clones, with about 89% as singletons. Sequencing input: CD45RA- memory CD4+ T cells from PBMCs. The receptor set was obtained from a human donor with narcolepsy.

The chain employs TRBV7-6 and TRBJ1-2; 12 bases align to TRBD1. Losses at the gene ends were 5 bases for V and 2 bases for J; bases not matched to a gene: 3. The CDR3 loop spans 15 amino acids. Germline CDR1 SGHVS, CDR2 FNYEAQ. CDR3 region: CASSPGTGGNYGYTF. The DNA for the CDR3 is TGTGCCAGCAGCCCCGGGACAGGGGGCAACTATGGCTACACCTTC.

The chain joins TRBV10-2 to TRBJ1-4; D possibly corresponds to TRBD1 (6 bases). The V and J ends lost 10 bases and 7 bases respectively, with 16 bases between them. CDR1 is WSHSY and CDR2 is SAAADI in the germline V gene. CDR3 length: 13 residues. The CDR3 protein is CATTTGGGEKLFF. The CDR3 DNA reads TGCGCCACCACGACGGGAGGGGGTGAAAAACTGTTTTTT.

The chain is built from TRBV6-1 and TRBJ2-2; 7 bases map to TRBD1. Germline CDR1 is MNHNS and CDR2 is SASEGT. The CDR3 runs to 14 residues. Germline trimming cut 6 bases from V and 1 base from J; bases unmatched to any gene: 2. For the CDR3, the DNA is TGTGCCAGCAGGAGGACAGGGAACACCGGGGAGCTGTTTTTT. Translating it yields CASRRTGNTGELFF.

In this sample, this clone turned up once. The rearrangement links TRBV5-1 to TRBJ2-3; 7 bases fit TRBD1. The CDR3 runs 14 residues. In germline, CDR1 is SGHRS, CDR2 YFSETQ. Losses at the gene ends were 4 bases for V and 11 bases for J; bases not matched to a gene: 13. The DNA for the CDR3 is TGCGCCAGCAGCCCGACCCAACAGGGGCAGATGCAGTATTTT. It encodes CASSPTQQGQMQYF.

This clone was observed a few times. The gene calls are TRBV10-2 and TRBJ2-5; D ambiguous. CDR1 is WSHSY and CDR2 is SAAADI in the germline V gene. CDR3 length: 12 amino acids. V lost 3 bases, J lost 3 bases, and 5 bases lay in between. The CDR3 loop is CASSDHEETQYF. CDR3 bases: TGCGCCAGCAGTGATCACGAAGAGACCCAGTACTTC.

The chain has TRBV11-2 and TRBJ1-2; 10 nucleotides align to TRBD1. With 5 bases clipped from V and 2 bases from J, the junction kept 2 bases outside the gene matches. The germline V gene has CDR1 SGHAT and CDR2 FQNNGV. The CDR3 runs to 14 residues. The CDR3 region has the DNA TGTGCCAGCAGCGCGGACAGGGGGAACTATGGCTACACCTTC. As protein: CASSADRGNYGYTF.

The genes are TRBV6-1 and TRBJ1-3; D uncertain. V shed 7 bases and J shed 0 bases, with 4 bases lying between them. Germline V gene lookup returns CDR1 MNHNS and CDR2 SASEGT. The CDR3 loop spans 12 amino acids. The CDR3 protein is CASKASGNTIYF. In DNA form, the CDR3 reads TGTGCCAGCAAGGCCTCTGGAAACACCATATATTTT.

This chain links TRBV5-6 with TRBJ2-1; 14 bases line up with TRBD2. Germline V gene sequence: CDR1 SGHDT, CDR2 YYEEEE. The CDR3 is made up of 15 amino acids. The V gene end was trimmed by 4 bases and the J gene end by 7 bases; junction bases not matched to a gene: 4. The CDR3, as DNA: TGTGCCAGCAGCCGGACTAGCGGGGGGTATAATGAGCAGTTCTTC. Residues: CASSRTSGGYNEQFF.

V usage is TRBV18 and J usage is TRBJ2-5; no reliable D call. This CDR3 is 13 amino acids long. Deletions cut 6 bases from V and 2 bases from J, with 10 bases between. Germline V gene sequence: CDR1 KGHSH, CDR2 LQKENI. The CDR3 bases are TGTGCCAGCTCCGCCGTCTTACAAGAGACCCAGTACTTC. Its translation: CASSAVLQETQYF. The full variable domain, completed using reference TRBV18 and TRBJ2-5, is NAGVMQNPRHLVRRRGQEARLRCSPMKGHSHVYWYRQLPEEGLKFMVYLQKENIIDESGMPKERFSAEFPKEGPSILRIQQVVRGDSAAYFCASSAVLQETQYFGPGTRLLVL.

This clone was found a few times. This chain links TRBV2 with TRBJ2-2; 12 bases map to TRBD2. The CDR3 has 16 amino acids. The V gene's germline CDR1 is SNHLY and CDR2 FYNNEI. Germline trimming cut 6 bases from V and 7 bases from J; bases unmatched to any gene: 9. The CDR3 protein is CASRDLAGGRNGELFF. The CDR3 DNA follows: TGTGCCAGCAGGGACCTAGCGGGGGGGCGAAACGGGGAGCTGTTTTTT.

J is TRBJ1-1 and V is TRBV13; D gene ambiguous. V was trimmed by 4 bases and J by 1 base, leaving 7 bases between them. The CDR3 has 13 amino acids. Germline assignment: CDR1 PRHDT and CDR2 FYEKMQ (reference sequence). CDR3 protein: CASSSPKNTEAFF. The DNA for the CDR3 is TGTGCCAGCAGCTCCCCTAAGAACACTGAAGCTTTCTTT.

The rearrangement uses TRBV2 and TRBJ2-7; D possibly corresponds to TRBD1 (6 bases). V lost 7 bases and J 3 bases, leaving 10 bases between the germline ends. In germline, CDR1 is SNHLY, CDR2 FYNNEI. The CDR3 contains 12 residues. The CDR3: CASMEQGYEQYF. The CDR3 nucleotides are TGTGCCAGCATGGAACAGGGCTACGAGCAGTACTTC.

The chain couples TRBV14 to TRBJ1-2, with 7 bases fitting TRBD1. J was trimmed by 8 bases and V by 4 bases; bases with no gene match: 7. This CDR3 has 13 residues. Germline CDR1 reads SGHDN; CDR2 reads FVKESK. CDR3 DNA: TGTGCCAGCAGCCCCCAGACAGGGTCGGGCTACACCTTC. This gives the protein CASSPQTGSGYTF.

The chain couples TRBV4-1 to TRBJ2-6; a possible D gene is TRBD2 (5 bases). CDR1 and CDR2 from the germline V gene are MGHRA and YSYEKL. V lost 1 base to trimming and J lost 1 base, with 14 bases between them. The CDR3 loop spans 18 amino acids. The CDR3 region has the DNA TGCGCCAGCAGCCAAGGGATTGTTCGGGGTTCTGGGGCCAACGTCCTGACTTTC. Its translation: CASSQGIVRGSGANVLTF.

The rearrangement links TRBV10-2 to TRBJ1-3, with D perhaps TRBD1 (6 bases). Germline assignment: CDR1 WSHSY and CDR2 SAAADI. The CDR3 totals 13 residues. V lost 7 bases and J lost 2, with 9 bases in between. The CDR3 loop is CASIQGPGNTIYF. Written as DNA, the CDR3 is TGCGCCAGCATTCAGGGGCCTGGAAACACCATATATTTT.

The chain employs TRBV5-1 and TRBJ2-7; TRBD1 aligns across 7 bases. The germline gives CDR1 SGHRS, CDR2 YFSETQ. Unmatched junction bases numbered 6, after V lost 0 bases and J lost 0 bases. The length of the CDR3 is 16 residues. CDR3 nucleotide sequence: TGCGCCAGCAGCTTGGCCTTGACAGGGAGCTCCTACGAGCAGTACTTC. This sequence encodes CASSLALTGSSYEQYF.

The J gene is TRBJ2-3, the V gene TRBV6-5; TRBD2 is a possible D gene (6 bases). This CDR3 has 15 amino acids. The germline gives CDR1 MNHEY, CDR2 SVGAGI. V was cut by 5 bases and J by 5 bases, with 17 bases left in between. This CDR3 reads CASSQRAGSGDTQYF. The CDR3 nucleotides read TGTGCCAGCAGTCAAAGAGCGGGCTCCGGAGATACGCAGTATTTT.

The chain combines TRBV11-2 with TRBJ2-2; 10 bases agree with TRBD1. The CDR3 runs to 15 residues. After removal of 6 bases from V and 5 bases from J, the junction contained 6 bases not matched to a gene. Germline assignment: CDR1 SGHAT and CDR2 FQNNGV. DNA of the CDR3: TGTGCCAGCAGGAGACAGGGGGCGAGTACCGGGGAGCTGTTTTTT. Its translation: CASRRQGASTGELFF.

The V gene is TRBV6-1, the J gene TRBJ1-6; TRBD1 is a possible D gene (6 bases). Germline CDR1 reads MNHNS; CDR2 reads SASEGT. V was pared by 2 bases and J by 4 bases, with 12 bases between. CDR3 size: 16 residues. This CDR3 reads CASSERDTGYNSPLHF. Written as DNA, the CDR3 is TGTGCCAGCAGTGAACGGGACACGGGATATAATTCACCCCTCCACTTT.

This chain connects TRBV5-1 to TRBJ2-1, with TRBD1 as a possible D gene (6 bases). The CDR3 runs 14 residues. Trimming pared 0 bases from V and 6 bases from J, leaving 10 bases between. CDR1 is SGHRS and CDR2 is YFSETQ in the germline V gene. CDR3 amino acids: CASSLDRVVNEQFF. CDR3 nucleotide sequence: TGCGCCAGCAGCTTGGACAGGGTCGTCAATGAGCAGTTCTTC.

CDR3: CATLAGDTQYF. CDR3 in DNA: TGTGCCACCTTAGCTGGAGATACGCAGTATTTT. This chain uses TRBV10-3 with TRBJ2-3, with D uncertain. CDR3 length: 11 residues. CDR1 and CDR2 (germline): ENHRY, SYGVKD. V lost 10 bases to trimming and J lost 5 bases, with 10 bases between them.